This entry lists 12 T cell receptor beta chains sequenced from one sample in a study of post-analysis software for immune sequencing data. Study-level points and caveats: In patients, TRBV5-6, TRBV5-1 and TRBV20-1 belonged to about five TRBV segments found more frequently than in controls.

Their target antigens are unknown. Prepared TCR beta cDNA libraries contained unique molecular identifiers. TCRdb fed the PCR reads into MiXCR, producing one record per CDR3 protein. The sample lists roughly 870,000 distinct CDR3 sequences, roughly 58% seen once, with around 4.5% in the top ten. The specimen was blood. The receptors shown here come from a girl under 18 with multiple sclerosis.

V is TRBV6-6 and J is TRBJ2-4; D is unclear. The assigned J gene may be wrong: the sequence end matches TRBJ2-7 better. The germline V gene encodes CDR1 MNHNY and CDR2 SVGAGI (reference sequence). The CDR3 is 12 amino acids. In nucleotides, the CDR3 is TGTGCCAGCAGTACCTTCAGCTACGAGCAGTACTTC. Translated, it gives CASSTFSYEQYF.

This chain connects TRBV10-3 to TRBJ2-6, with TRBD1 as a possible D gene (6 bases). The germline V and J ends were trimmed by 5 bases and 2 bases, with 13 bases remaining between them. This CDR3 spans 16 amino acids. From germline, CDR1 is ENHRY and CDR2 SYGVKD. CDR3 bases: TGTGCCATCAGTAAGGACAGTCCGACTGGGGCCAACGTCCTGACTTTC. Encoded protein: CAISKDSPTGANVLTF.

V is TRBV29-1 and J is TRBJ2-3, with a possible D match to TRBD2 (6 bases). Looked up from germline, CDR1 is SQVTM and CDR2 is ANQGSEA. Trimming left V 6 bases short and J 6 bases short, with 13 bases between. CDR3 length equals 12 residues. CDR3 sequence reads: CSVAGGPDTQYF. The CDR3 region has the DNA TGCAGCGTAGCCGGGGGACCCGATACGCAGTATTTT.

J is TRBJ2-5 and V is TRBV20-1, with 7 bases fitting TRBD2. Germline lookup yields CDR1 DFQATT and CDR2 SNEGSKA (reference sequence). This CDR3 contains 15 residues. Losses at the gene ends were 3 bases for V and 11 bases for J; bases not matched to a gene: 18. CDR3 in DNA: TGCAGTGCTAGGCACGGGAGCGGGGCCTACAATGAGCAGTACTTC. It encodes CSARHGSGAYNEQYF.

CDR3 region: CASSLAVSVNTEAFF. The CDR3 DNA follows: TGCGCCAGCAGCTTGGCCGTCTCGGTGAACACTGAAGCTTTCTTT. V and J are TRBV5-1 and TRBJ1-1; no firm D call. Germline V lookup: CDR1 SGHRS, CDR2 YFSETQ. Trimming cost V 0 bases and J 0 bases, with 9 bases left between them. This CDR3 is built from 15 residues.

V is TRBV6-5 and J is TRBJ1-2, with a weak D call TRBD1 (6 bases). The germline CDR1 and CDR2 sequences are MNHEY and SVGAGI. This CDR3 contains 12 residues. The V gene lost 6 bases and the J gene lost 6 bases, with 11 bases spanning the gap. CDR3 nucleotide sequence: TGTGCCAGCAGAACAGGGATCCATGGCTACACCTTC. Protein: CASRTGIHGYTF.

The sample holds one count of this clonotype. One end of the junction fails to match germline, which may point to a read error. The chain uses TRBV5-6 and TRBJ2-7, with D unclear. The CDR3 spans 14 residues. Germline V gives CDR1 SGHDT, CDR2 YYEEEE. Written as DNA, the CDR3 is TGTGCCAGCAGCACCGGACCCGCCTCCTACGAGCAGTACTTT. Translated, it gives CASSTGPASYEQYF.

With respect to this clonotype: One junction end does not reproduce the germline sequence, and a read error may be involved. The chain carries TRBV20-1 and TRBJ2-3; TRBD1 or TRBD2 may be the D gene (5 bases each). The CDR3 runs to 15 residues. The germline gives CDR1 DFQATT, CDR2 SNEGSKA (reference sequence). This CDR3 is CSASRDGDSTDAQYF. CDR3 nucleotide sequence: TGCAGTGCTAGCCGGGACGGGGATAGCACAGATGCGCAGTATTTT.

The chain couples TRBV5-1 to TRBJ1-1; D call uncertain. This CDR3 comprises 13 residues. V was cut by 1 base and J by 1 base, with 5 bases left in between. From germline, CDR1 is SGHRS and CDR2 YFSETQ. CDR3 in amino acids: CASSLHRNTEAFF. In DNA form, the CDR3 reads TGCGCCAGCAGCTTGCATAGGAACACTGAAGCTTTCTTT. Filled out from reference TRBV5-1 and TRBJ1-1, the complete variable domain reads KAGVTQTPRYLIKTRGQQVTLSCSPISGHRSVSWYQQTPGQGLQFLFEYFSETQRNKGNFPGRFSGRQFSNSRSEMNVSTLELGDSALYLCASSLHRNTEAFFGQGTRLTVV.

The chain is built from TRBV12-3 or TRBV12-4 and TRBJ1-5; D may be TRBD1 (6 bases). V was cut by 11 bases and J by 0 bases, with 14 bases left in between. This CDR3 contains 14 residues. The CDR3 bases are TGTGCCTCCGGACAGTCCAATAGCAATCAGCCCCAGCATTTT. Its translation: CASGQSNSNQPQHF.

V usage is TRBV27 and J usage is TRBJ2-7, with D uncertain. The DNA end is a closer match to TRBJ2-5, so the J assignment may be wrong. Per the germline V gene, CDR1 is MNHEY and CDR2 is SMNVEV (reference sequence). This CDR3 is built from 13 residues. CDR3 coding DNA: TGTGCCAGCAGTTCGCAGGCTTCAGAGACCCAGTACTTC. Residues: CASSSQASETQYF.

In DNA form, the CDR3 reads TGCGCCAGCAGCTTGGACCGCGGGGTAAGGGGCAAAAACATTCAGTACTTC. This translates into CASSLDRGVRGKNIQYF. This chain connects TRBV5-1 to TRBJ2-4; perhaps TRBD2 as D (6 bases). The CDR3 length is 17 residues. V shed 0 bases and J shed 3 bases, with 16 bases lying between them. Germline loops: CDR1 SGHRS, CDR2 YFSETQ. The variable domain in full, completed from reference TRBV5-1 and TRBJ2-4, reads KAGVTQTPRYLIKTRGQQVTLSCSPISGHRSVSWYQQTPGQGLQFLFEYFSETQRNKGNFPGRFSGRQFSNSRSEMNVSTLELGDSALYLCASSLDRGVRGKNIQYFGAGTRLSVL.